The source of this T cell receptor beta chain is a study of blood T cell repertoires in COVID-19 (dated by TCRdb to the early 2020s). Background for the entire study: The collaborator samples originated in the United States, Italy and Spain and spanned the acute and convalescent phases of COVID-19. The prospective study material was composed of cDNA or gDNA derived from T cells, B-cell-depleted T cells, or PBMCs. Subjects who had been exposed to COVID-19, were actively infected with it, or had recovered from it provided the deeply sampled blood TCRbeta repertoires that made up the dataset. The repertoires were made available in a free public database intended to serve as a resource for research on the immune response to SARS-CoV-2. Samples came from the ongoing ImmuneRACE study (first 160 participants) plus 1,254 subjects from 6 global collaborators. Nearly every sample came with metadata listing a de-identified subject ID, COVID-19 status, age in years and sex. HLA class I and class II types, where available, came from metadata supplied by the sample provider rather than from assay-based typing.

In the germline V gene (reference sequence), CDR1 corresponds to MNHNY and CDR2 to SVGAGI. The CDR3 sequence holds 14 residues, the cysteine and phenylalanine included. Only the CDR3 part of the read is kept: 42 bases, read in frame from the first base. Unmatched junction bases come to 4, with V trimmed by 5 bases and J by 6 bases. This clone was counted a few times. Its recognized antigen is unknown. Base qualities are not recorded, but no much larger clone differs from it by a single base. General conclusions and limits of the study: Clinical and demographic metadata were provided uncurated, with the amount varying by source and participant.

At one collaborating source in Seattle, patients were enrolled during active infection and were followed longitudinally through the course of disease. The collaborating institutions used their own protocols to collect whole blood in K2EDTA tubes. For TCRbeta analysis, collaborator samples were shipped as frozen whole blood, as isolated PBMCs, or as DNA extracted from either sample type. TCRbeta CDR3 regions were amplified from genomic DNA using the immunoSEQ Assay, a bias-controlled multiplex PCR. The published analysis was carried out like this. Within the assay, amplification of reference gene primers was used to estimate how many nucleated cells each sample contained. To quantify the absolute abundance of each unique TCRbeta CDR3 rearrangement, sequence reads were collapsed and filtered. For each sample, productive Simpson clonality was calculated by taking the square root of Simpson's diversity index across productive rearrangements. As stored in TCRdb, this immuneACCESS dataset retains in-frame rearrangements with V and J assigned. A fraction of the clones does not appear; measured against another copy, unresolved V genes explain less than half of the discrepancy, and the remainder lacks a known reason. That table is the source of V, J and clone size, and D and trimming were worked out from the DNA. This sample comprises 250,000 to 350,000 clones, 65% to 85% of them detected only once. Roughly 1.5% of the sample is taken by the ten largest.

The sequenced material came from peripheral blood. The TCR sequence derives from a human donor with COVID-19, enrolled during active disease. The donor label of this sample is uncertain. This chain joins TRBV6-6 to TRBJ2-1; 10 middle bases align to TRBD2. The CDR3 in this case is CASSPPSGSNEQFF. The sequenced DNA is TGTGCCAGCAGTCCGCCTAGCGGGAGCAATGAGCAGTTCTTC.